Listed below are T cell receptor beta chains from one sample, sequenced in a study of early T cells in non-severe SARS-CoV-2 infection. MiXCR, run by TCRdb on the 5' RACE reads, gives a single entry per CDR3 protein. The top ten hold roughly 8.2% of the sample, which has tens of thousands of distinct CDR3 sequences, around 18% seen once. The sequencing here drew on whole blood, taken at baseline. These receptors were taken from an adult who was a healthcare worker with PCR-confirmed SARS-CoV-2 infection or an uninfected control (not recorded which). Each CDR3 is given with its conserved first and last residue. A D gene is named only where the DNA matches it firmly. Rows may omit the clone size; those that give it use once, few, many or a size class.

clone size	V gene	J gene	CDR3 length	D gene	CDR3 protein	CDR3 DNA
few	TRBV29-1	TRBJ2-7	12	TRBD1	CSVTTGPYEQYF	TGCAGCGTTACGACAGGGCCCTACGAGCAGTACTTC
.	TRBV29-1	TRBJ2-7	13	.	CSVELVRGDEQYF	TGCAGCGTTGAATTGGTCAGGGGCGACGAGCAGTACTTC
.	TRBV6-1	TRBJ1-4	14	TRBD1	CASSEQDRSEKLFF	TGTGCCAGCAGTGAGCAGGACAGGAGCGAAAAACTGTTTTTT
.	TRBV4-3	TRBJ1-1	14	.	CASSQDTAYIEAFF	TGCGCCAGCAGCCAAGATACAGCCTATATTGAAGCTTTCTTT
few	TRBV3-1	TRBJ1-2	14	TRBD1	CASSRETGNYGYTF	TGTGCCAGCAGCCGAGAGACAGGGAACTATGGCTACACCTTC
few	TRBV20-1	TRBJ2-3	14	TRBD2	CSAESSGRTDTQYF	TGCAGTGCAGAAAGTAGCGGGAGAACAGATACGCAGTATTTT
few	TRBV20-1	TRBJ2-7	14	TRBD2	CSARGTSGGYEQYF	TGCAGTGCTAGAGGGACTAGCGGGGGCTACGAGCAGTACTTC
few	TRBV18	TRBJ2-3	16	.	CASSPPGPGNTDTQYF	TGTGCCAGCTCACCACCGGGTCCGGGGAACACAGATACGCAGTATTTT
few	TRBV20-1	TRBJ2-1	15	TRBD2	CSAQDSGRHYNEQFF	TGCAGTGCGCAGGATAGCGGGAGGCACTACAATGAGCAGTTCTTC
.	TRBV19	TRBJ2-7	14	.	CASSNPPGFGEQYF	TGTGCCAGTAGTAACCCGCCGGGGTTTGGCGAGCAGTACTTC
.	TRBV10-3	TRBJ2-3	17	.	CAISDMEGRGTADTQYF	TGTGCCATCAGTGATATGGAGGGCAGGGGTACCGCAGATACGCAGTATTTT
few	TRBV20-1	TRBJ2-1	13	TRBD1	CSARAQGFGEQFF	TGCAGTGCTAGAGCACAGGGGTTCGGGGAGCAGTTCTTC
.	TRBV6-2/TRBV6-3	TRBJ2-1	16	.	CASSYSTRAGAYEQFF	TGTGCCAGCAGTTACTCGACCCGGGCGGGGGCCTATGAGCAGTTCTTC
few	TRBV6-5	TRBJ1-4	15	.	CASSWGDSRNEKLFF	TGTGCCAGCAGCTGGGGTGACAGCCGTAATGAAAAACTGTTTTTT
.	TRBV18	TRBJ2-1	17	TRBD2	CASSPPGLAGTRNEQFF	TGTGCCAGCTCACCACCGGGACTAGCGGGGACCCGCAATGAGCAGTTCTTC
.	TRBV19	TRBJ2-1	15	TRBD2	CASSLGLAYYNEQFF	TGTGCCAGTAGCCTTGGACTAGCTTACTACAATGAGCAGTTCTTC
.	TRBV5-5	TRBJ2-3	10	.	CASSVDTQYF	TGTGCCAGCAGCGTTGATACGCAGTATTTT
many	TRBV5-1	TRBJ2-5	15	.	CASITSPNSQETQYF	TGCGCCAGCATCACCTCACCGAACTCTCAAGAGACCCAGTACTTC
.	TRBV21-1	TRBJ2-7	16	.	CASSKALAAYTYEQYF	TGTGCCAGCAGCAAAGCCCTGGCGGCTTACACCTACGAGCAGTACTTC
.	TRBV4-2	TRBJ2-7	13	.	CASSQDHLRDQNF	TGTGCCAGCAGCCAAGATCACCTCCGGGACCAAAACTTC
.	TRBV19	TRBJ2-2	14	.	CASNPGWGTGELFF	TGTGCCAGTAATCCTGGGTGGGGCACCGGGGAGCTGTTTTTT
few	TRBV7-8	TRBJ2-2	12	.	CASSSATGELFF	TGTGCCAGCAGCTCGGCCACCGGGGAGCTGTTTTTT
.	TRBV12-3/TRBV12-4	TRBJ1-5	15	TRBD1	CASSLTGGGNQPQHF	TGTGCCAGCAGTTTAACAGGGGGTGGCAATCAGCCCCAGCATTTT
many	TRBV5-1	TRBJ2-1	14	TRBD1	CASSLRDRHNEQFF	TGCGCCAGCAGCCTCCGGGACAGGCACAATGAGCAGTTCTTC
few	TRBV25-1	TRBJ1-1	15	.	CASSEYAGKRTEAFF	TGTGCCAGCAGTGAATACGCGGGGAAGAGGACTGAAGCTTTCTTT
few	TRBV10-3	TRBJ1-4	15	TRBD1	CAIKAGTDPNEKLFF	TGTGCCATCAAAGCCGGGACAGATCCTAATGAAAAACTGTTTTTT
once	TRBV6-5	TRBJ1-4	15	.	CASSPRTREYEKLFF	TGTGCCAGCAGCCCGAGGACACGAGAATACGAAAAACTGTTTTTT